This T cell receptor beta chain was sequenced in a study of human T cells and chemical hapten exposure. Study-level background: On approximately 2 cm by approximately 2 cm of upper inner arm skin, sensitization was performed with 2% DPC. DPC at 0.01% went onto the upper back in patch tests, read at 6 days.

This clonotype was seen ten or more times. TCRdb re-derived calls from the RACE reads in MiXCR, one entry per CDR3 protein. The sample yields 35,000 to 45,000 distinct CDR3 sequences, roughly 12% seen once. The ends were cut back, 6 bases at V and 5 bases at J, with 14 bases in the middle. The CDR3 has 15 residues. CDR1 and CDR2 (germline): MNHEY, SVGAGI. Time point indicated: patch test 3, about 24 weeks after DPC sensitization. This sample's treatment: therapeutic diphenylcyclopropenone sensitization with weekly scalp DPC. Before extraction, the whole blood was not fractionated, and total RNA was taken from it.

This TCR came from a woman between 40 and 50 years old with alopecia areata. Some clones in this sample may be carry-over from other donors' samples. The chain combines TRBV6-5 with TRBJ1-6; perhaps TRBD1 as D (6 bases). The sequenced sample was whole blood, obtained in connection with sensitization to the hapten diphenylcyclopropenone (DPC). DNA of the CDR3: TGTGCCAGCAGGGGTAGACAGGCCAATAATTCACCCCTCCACTTT. Its translation is CASRGRQANNSPLHF.